This TCR beta chain appears in the sequencing data of a study of neurological immune-mediated disorders. The CDR3 consists of 11 residues. Germline CDR1 and CDR2: SGHRS and YFSETQ. V was shortened by 4 bases and J by 8 bases, with 9 bases between the two germline ends. A single record per CDR3 protein comes from TCRdb applying MiXCR to the 5' RACE reads. The sample lists around 130,000 distinct CDR3 sequences, approximately 3.2% seen once, with roughly 1.3% in the top ten. This clonotype was recorded at least ten times. The sequencing input was PBMCs. The origin of this receptor is a woman in her thirties with multiple sclerosis. The chain has TRBV5-1 and TRBJ1-2; no clear D. CDR3 DNA sequence: TGCGCCAGCAGCGATTTGGCGGGCTACACCTTC. This sequence encodes CASSDLAGYTF.